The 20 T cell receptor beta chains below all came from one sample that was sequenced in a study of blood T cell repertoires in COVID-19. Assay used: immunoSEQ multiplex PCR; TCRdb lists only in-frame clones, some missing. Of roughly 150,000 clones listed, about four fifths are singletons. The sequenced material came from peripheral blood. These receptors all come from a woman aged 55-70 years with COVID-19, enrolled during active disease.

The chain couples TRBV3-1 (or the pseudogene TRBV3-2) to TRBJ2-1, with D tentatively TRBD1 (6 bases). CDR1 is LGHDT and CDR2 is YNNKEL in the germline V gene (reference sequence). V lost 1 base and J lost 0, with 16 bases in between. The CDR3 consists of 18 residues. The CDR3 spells CASSQVVGNRASYNEQFF. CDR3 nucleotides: TGTGCCAGCAGCCAAGTAGTTGGGAACAGGGCCTCCTACAATGAGCAGTTCTTC.

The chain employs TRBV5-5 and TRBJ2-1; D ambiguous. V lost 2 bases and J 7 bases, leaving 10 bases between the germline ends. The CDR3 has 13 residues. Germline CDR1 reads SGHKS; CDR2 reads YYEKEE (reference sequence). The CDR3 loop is CASSLFSPNEQFF. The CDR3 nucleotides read TGTGCCAGCAGCTTATTTAGCCCGAATGAGCAGTTCTTC. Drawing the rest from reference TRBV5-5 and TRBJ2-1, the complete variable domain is DAGVTQSPTHLIKTRGQQVTLRCSPISGHKSVSWYQQVLGQGPQFIFQYYEKEERGRGNFPDRFSARQFPNYSSELNVNALLLGDSALYLCASSLFSPNEQFFGPGTRLTVL.

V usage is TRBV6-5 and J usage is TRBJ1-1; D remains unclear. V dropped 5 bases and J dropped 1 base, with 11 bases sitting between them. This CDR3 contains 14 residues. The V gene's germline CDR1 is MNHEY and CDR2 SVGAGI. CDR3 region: CASSRENQNTEAFF. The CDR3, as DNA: TGTGCCAGCAGTCGGGAGAATCAGAACACTGAAGCTTTCTTT.

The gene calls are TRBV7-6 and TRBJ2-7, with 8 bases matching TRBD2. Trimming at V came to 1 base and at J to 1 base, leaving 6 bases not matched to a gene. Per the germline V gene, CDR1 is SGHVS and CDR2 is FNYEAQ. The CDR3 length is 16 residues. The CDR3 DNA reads TGTGCCAGCAGCTTAGGGGGACTAGGAGCATCCTACGAGCAGTACTTC. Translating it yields CASSLGGLGASYEQYF.

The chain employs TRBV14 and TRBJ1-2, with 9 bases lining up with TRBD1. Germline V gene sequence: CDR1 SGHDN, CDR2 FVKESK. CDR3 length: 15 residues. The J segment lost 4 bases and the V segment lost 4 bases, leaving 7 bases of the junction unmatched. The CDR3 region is CASSPMTGGGYGYTF. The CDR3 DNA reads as TGTGCCAGCAGCCCAATGACAGGGGGGGGCTATGGCTACACCTTC.

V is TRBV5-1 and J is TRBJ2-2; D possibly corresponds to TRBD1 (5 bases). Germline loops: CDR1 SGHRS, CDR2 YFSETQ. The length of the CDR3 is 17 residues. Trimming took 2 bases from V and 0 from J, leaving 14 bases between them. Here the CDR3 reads CASSLVSGRANTGELFF. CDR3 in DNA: TGCGCCAGCAGCTTAGTTTCGGGCAGGGCGAACACCGGGGAGCTGTTTTTT.

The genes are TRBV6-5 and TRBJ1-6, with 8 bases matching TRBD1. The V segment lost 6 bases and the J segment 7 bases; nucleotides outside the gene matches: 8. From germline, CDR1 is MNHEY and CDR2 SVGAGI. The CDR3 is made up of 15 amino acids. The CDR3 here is CASRKDRGDNSPLHF. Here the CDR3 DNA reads TGTGCCAGCAGGAAAGACAGGGGCGACAATTCACCCCTCCACTTT.

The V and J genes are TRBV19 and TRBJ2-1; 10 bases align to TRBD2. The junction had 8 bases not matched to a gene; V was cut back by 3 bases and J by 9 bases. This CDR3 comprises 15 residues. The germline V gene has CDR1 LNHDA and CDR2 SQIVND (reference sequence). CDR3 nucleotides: TGTGCCAGTAGTATTGGGCTAGCGGGAGACGGTGAGCAGTTCTTC. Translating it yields CASSIGLAGDGEQFF. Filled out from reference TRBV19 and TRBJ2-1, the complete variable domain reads DGGITQSPKYLFRKEGQNVTLSCEQNLNHDAMYWYRQDPGQGLRLIYYSQIVNDFQKGDIAEGYSVSREKKESFPLTVTSAQKNPTAFYLCASSIGLAGDGEQFFGPGTRLTVL.

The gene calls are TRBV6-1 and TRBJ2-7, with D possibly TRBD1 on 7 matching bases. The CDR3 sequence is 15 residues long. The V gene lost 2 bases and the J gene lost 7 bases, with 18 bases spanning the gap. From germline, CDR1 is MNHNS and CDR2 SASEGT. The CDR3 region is CASSENARGVGEQYV. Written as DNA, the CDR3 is TGTGCCAGCAGTGAAAATGCCAGGGGGGTGGGAGAGCAGTACGTC.

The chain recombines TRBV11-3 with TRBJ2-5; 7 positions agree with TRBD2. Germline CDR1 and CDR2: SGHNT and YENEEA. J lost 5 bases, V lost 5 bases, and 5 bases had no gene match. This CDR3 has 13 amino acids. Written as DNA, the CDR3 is TGTGCCAGCAGCCTGGGGGGGAGTGAGACCCAGTACTTC. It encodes CASSLGGSETQYF.

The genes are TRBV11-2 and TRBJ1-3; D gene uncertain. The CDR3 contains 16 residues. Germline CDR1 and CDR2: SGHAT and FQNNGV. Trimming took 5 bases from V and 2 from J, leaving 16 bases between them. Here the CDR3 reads CASSPRAAPPGNTIYF. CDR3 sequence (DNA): TGTGCCAGCAGCCCACGTGCGGCTCCCCCTGGAAACACCATATATTTT.

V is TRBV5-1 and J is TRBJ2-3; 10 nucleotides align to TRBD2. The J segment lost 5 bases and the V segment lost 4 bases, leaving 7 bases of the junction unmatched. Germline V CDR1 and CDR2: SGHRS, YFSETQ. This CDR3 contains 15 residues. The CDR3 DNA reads TGCGCCAGCAGCGGAGCGGGGGGGCGCGGAGATACGCAGTATTTT. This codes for CASSGAGGRGDTQYF.

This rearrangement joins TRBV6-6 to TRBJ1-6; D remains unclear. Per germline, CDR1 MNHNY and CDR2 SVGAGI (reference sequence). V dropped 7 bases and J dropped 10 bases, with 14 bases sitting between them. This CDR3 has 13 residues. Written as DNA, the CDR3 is TGTGCCAGCAAGGAAGGAAGCGGCTCACCCCTCCACTTT. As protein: CASKEGSGSPLHF.

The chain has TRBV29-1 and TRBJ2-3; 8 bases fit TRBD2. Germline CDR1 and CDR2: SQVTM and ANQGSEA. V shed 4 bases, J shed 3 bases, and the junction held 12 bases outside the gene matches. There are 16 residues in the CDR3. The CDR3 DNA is TGCAGCGTTGGGGACGGGGCCAGCGGGAGAACAGATACGCAGTATTTT. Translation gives CSVGDGASGRTDTQYF.

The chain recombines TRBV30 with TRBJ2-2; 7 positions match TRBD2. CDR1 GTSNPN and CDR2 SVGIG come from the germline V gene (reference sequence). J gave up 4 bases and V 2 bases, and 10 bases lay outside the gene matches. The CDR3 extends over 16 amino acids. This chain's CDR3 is CAWSISGKVTTGELFF. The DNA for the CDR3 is TGTGCCTGGAGTATCAGCGGGAAAGTGACCACCGGGGAGCTGTTTTTT.

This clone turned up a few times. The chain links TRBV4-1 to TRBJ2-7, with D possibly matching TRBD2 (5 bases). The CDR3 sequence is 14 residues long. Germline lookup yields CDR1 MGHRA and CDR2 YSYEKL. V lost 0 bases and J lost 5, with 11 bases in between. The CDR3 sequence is CASSQDSWGDEQYF. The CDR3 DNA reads TGCGCCAGCAGCCAAGATTCGTGGGGAGACGAGCAGTACTTC.

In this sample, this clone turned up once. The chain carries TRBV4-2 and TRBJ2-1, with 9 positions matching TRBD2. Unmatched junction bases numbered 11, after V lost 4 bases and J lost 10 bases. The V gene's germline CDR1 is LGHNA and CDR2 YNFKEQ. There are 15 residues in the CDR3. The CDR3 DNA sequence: TGTGCCAGCAGCCCACCAGGACTAGCGTTCGGGGAGCAGTTCTTC. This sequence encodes CASSPPGLAFGEQFF.

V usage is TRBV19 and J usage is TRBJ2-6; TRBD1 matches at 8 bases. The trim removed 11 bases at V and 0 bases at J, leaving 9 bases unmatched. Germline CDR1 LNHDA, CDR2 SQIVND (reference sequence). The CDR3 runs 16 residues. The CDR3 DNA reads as TGTGCCGCAGGTTGGGACAGGATCTCTGGGGCCAACGTCCTGACTTTC. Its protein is CAAGWDRISGANVLTF.

CDR3 bases: TGTGCCAGCAGTGAAGGACGGGGGGGCGGGGCCTACAATGAGCAGTTCTTC. Translated: CASSEGRGGGAYNEQFF. The chain uses TRBV6-1 and TRBJ2-1, with 8 nucleotides matching TRBD2. CDR1 is MNHNS and CDR2 is SASEGT in the germline V gene. The V and J ends lost 1 base and 2 bases, in that order; junction bases with no gene match: 7. The CDR3 is 17 amino acids.

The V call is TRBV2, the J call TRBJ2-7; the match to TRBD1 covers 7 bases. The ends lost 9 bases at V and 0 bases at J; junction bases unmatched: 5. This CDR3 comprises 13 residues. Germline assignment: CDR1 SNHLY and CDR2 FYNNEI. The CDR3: CASDRDSSYEQYF. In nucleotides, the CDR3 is TGTGCCAGTGACAGGGATAGCTCCTACGAGCAGTACTTC.